The 5 T cell receptor beta chains below were found in one sample sequenced in a study of T-cell reconstitution after alpha-beta-depleted transplantation in children. For TCRbeta, the library was prepared with unique molecular identifiers. TCRdb passed the PCR reads through MiXCR, listing each CDR3 protein once. Of roughly 400,000 distinct CDR3 sequences listed, just over 20% are singletons. The sequencing here drew on PBMCs from the stem cell graft donor, taken from the stem cell graft. The receptors here all came from a human donor who donated a stem cell graft to a child with acute myeloid leukemia.

This clonotype was observed a few times. The J gene is TRBJ2-7, the V gene TRBV4-3; unclear D gene. The V end lost 1 base, the J end lost 3 bases, and 10 bases lay between the germline ends. Germline V CDR1 and CDR2: LGHNA, YSLEER. This CDR3 contains 14 residues. Here the CDR3 reads CASSQGTPDYEQYF. In DNA, the CDR3 is TGCGCCAGCAGCCAAGGCACTCCCGACTACGAGCAGTACTTC.

V usage is TRBV12-3 or TRBV12-4 and J usage is TRBJ2-5; D is unclear. The germline V and J ends were trimmed by 4 bases and 4 bases, with 13 bases remaining between them. The CDR3 has 14 amino acids. For the CDR3, the DNA is TGTGCCAGCAGTTCCTATGGGTCACTAGAGACCCAGTACTTC. Translated: CASSSYGSLETQYF.

This sequence joins TRBV7-2 and TRBJ2-1; D may be TRBD1 (6 bases). Trimming cost V 5 bases and J 12 bases, with 11 bases left between them. The CDR3 is 11 amino acids. The germline V gene encodes CDR1 SGHTA and CDR2 FQGNSA. The CDR3 DNA is TGTGCCAGCAGCCCGGACAGAGGGCAGTTCTTC. Amino acids: CASSPDRGQFF.

The chain recombines TRBV6-5 with TRBJ2-3, with TRBD2 as a possible D gene (5 bases). CDR1 is MNHEY and CDR2 is SVGAGI in the germline V gene. The CDR3 is made up of 14 amino acids. The germline V and J ends were trimmed by 3 bases and 0 bases, with 7 bases remaining between them. The CDR3 sequence is CASSYTGSTDTQYF. CDR3 DNA sequence: TGTGCCAGCAGTTATACGGGGAGCACAGATACGCAGTATTTT.

This clonotype was observed a few times. The rearrangement links TRBV24-1 to TRBJ2-3; D gene ambiguous. The length of the CDR3 is 14 residues. Germline V CDR1 and CDR2: KGHDR, SFDVKD. Trimming left V 1 base short and J 1 base short, with 5 bases between. The CDR3 DNA follows: TGTGCCACCAGTGATTTAGTGGGCACAGATACGCAGTATTTT. It specifies CATSDLVGTDTQYF.